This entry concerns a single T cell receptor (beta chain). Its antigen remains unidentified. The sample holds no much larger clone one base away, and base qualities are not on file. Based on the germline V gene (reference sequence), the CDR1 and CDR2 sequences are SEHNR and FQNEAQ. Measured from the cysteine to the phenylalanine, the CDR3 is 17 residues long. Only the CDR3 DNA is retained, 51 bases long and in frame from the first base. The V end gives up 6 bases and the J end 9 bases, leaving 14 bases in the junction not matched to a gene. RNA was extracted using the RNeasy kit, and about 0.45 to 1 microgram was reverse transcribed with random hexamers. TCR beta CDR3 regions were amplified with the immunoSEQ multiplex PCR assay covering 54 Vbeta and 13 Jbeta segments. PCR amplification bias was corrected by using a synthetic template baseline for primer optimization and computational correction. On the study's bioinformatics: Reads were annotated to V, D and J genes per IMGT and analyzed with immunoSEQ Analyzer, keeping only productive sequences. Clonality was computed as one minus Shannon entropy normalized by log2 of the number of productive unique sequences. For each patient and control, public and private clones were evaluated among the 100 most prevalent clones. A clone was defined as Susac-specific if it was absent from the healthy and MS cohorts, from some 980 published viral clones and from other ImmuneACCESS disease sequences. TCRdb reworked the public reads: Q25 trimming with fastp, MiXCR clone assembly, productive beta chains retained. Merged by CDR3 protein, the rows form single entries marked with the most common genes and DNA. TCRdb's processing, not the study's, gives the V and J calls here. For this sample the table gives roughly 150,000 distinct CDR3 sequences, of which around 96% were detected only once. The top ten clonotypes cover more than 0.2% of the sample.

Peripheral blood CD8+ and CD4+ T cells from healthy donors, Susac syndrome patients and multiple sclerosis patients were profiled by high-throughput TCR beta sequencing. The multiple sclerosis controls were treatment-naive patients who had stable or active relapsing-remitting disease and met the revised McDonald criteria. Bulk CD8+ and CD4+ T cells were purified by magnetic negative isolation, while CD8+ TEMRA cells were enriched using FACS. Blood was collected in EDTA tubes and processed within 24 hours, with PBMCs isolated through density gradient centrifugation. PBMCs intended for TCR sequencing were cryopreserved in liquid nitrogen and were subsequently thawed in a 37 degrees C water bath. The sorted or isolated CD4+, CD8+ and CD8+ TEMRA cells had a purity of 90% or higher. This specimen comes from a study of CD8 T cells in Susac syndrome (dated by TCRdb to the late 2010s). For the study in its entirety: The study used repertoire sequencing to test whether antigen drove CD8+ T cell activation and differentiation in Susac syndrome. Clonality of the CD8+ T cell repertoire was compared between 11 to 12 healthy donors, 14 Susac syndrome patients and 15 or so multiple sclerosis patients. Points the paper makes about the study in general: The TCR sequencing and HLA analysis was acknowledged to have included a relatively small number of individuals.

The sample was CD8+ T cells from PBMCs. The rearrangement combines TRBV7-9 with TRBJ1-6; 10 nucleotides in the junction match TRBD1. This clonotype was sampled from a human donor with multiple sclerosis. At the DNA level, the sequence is TGTGCCAGCAGTCATCCGGGACAGGGGTCTGTAGGTTCACCCCTCCACTTT. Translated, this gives CASSHPGQGSVGSPLHF.